The present entry profiles one T cell receptor (beta chain) with its context. This entry belongs to a study of blood T cell repertoires in COVID-19. Study overall: Acute and convalescent COVID-19 samples came from the United States, Italy and Spain.

The CDR3 consists of 13 residues. In germline, CDR1 is SGHRS, CDR2 YFSETQ. With 2 bases removed from V and 5 bases from J, the gap between germline ends came to 10 bases. Assay: immunoSEQ multiplex PCR; the TCRdb copy retains only in-frame clones and omits some. The sample has roughly 190,000 clones; 82% are singletons. This clonotype originated in a woman aged 60-75 years with COVID-19, enrolled during active disease. The chain employs TRBV5-1 and TRBJ1-1, with a weak D call TRBD1 (5 bases). The sequenced material came from peripheral blood. The CDR3 region has the DNA TGCGCCAGCAGCTTCCCAGGGAGGACTGAAGCTTTCTTT. Amino acid sequence: CASSFPGRTEAFF. Variable domain in full (rest from reference TRBV5-1 and TRBJ1-1): KAGVTQTPRYLIKTRGQQVTLSCSPISGHRSVSWYQQTPGQGLQFLFEYFSETQRNKGNFPGRFSGRQFSNSRSEMNVSTLELGDSALYLCASSFPGRTEAFFGQGTRLTVV.